Below, 22 T cell receptor beta chains from the same sample are listed, as sequenced in a study of regulatory T cells in long-lasting Graves disease. Researchers made TCR beta libraries by using iRepertoire HTBI primers and running Arm-PCR on CDR3 regions. TCRdb processed the multiplex PCR reads anew with MiXCR; each CDR3 protein has one entry. The sample lists 200,000 to 250,000 distinct CDR3 sequences; about 18% were seen once. Time point here: newly diagnosed GD, antithyroid drugs for less than 3 months. Researchers made the TCR library from RNA that was extracted from PBMCs. The sequences come from peripheral blood mononuclear cells (PBMCs), collected at new diagnosis, from a patient treated with antithyroid drugs. The receptors originated from a female donor with Graves disease.

This clonotype appeared many times. The chain joins TRBV7-9 to TRBJ2-1; the D gene is possibly TRBD1 (6 bases). The CDR3 is 22 residues long. V shed 4 bases and J shed 0 bases, with 31 bases lying between them. Germline V gives CDR1 SEHNR, CDR2 FQNEAQ (reference sequence). In DNA, the CDR3 is TGTGCCAGCAGCTCCCTATCGCGGCGGCCAGCGGTAAGGGGGAGCTCCTACAATGAGCAGTTCTTC. This encodes CASSSLSRRPAVRGSSYNEQFF.

This clonotype occurred many times. This chain joins TRBV10-3 and TRBJ2-1; 8 bases align to TRBD2. From germline, CDR1 is ENHRY and CDR2 SYGVKD. Trimming at V came to 8 bases and at J to 2 bases, leaving 8 bases not matched to a gene. The CDR3 covers 15 residues. Here the CDR3 reads CAISQSGGPYNEQFF. The CDR3 coding sequence is TGTGCCATCTCCCAGAGCGGGGGACCCTACAATGAGCAGTTCTTC.

This clonotype has ten or more counts. The DNA for the CDR3 is TGTGCCAGCAGTTTACTATATACTGAAGCTTTCTTT. Protein: CASSLLYTEAFF. The chain combines TRBV28 with TRBJ1-1, with D uncertain. Germline assignment: CDR1 MDHEN and CDR2 SYDVKM. The CDR3 contains 12 residues. V was cut by 2 bases and J by 5 bases, with 6 bases left in between.

This clonotype came up many times. CDR3 nucleotides: TGTGCCAGCTCACCACCGGTACAGGACACCTACGAGCAGTACTTC. Protein: CASSPPVQDTYEQYF. This sequence joins TRBV18 and TRBJ2-7; D might be TRBD1 (5 bases). This CDR3 is 15 amino acids long. V lost 0 bases and J lost 2, with 11 bases in between. CDR1 and CDR2 from the germline V gene are KGHSH and LQKENI.

This clonotype was counted at least ten times. The chain combines TRBV11-2 with TRBJ2-5, with TRBD2 matching over 10 bases. Per the germline V gene, CDR1 is SGHAT and CDR2 is FQNNGV. V gave up 6 bases and J gave up 4 bases; unmatched junction bases: 2. The CDR3 loop spans 13 amino acids. The CDR3 sequence is CASRLAGRETQYF. As DNA, the CDR3 is TGTGCCAGCAGACTAGCGGGGAGAGAGACCCAGTACTTC.

This clonotype was observed many times. The chain recombines TRBV6-1 with TRBJ1-5; D is ambiguous. There are 15 residues in the CDR3. The V gene lost 6 bases and the J gene lost 0 bases, with 12 bases spanning the gap. Germline V CDR1 and CDR2: MNHNS, SASEGT. The CDR3 bases are TGTGCCAGCAGCCTAAGCCGGGGTAGCAATCAGCCCCAGCATTTT. Translated: CASSLSRGSNQPQHF.

As to this clonotype: A clone one base away is much larger, so this may be a read error. The CDR3 bases are TGTGCCAGCGGACCTAGGGGAGGAGAAAAAAAACTGTTTTTT. Residues: CASGPRGGEKKLFF. V is TRBV6-1 and J is TRBJ1-4, with D tentatively TRBD1 (5 bases). The CDR3 covers 14 residues. Trimming pared 8 bases from V and 9 bases from J, leaving 19 bases between. The germline CDR1 and CDR2 sequences are MNHNS and SASEGT.

Concerning this clonotype itself: A far larger clone lies a single base away; this is likely a read error. The V call is TRBV7-8, the J call TRBJ2-7; 9 bases are shared with TRBD1. Germline trimming cut 7 bases from V and 5 bases from J; bases unmatched to any gene: 9. Germline CDR1 and CDR2: SGHVS and FQNEAQ. This CDR3 is 14 amino acids long. The CDR3 protein is CASTPGTGLDEQYF. CDR3 in DNA: TGTGCCAGCACCCCCGGGACAGGGTTAGACGAGCAGTACTTC.

This clonotype was seen many times. The chain uses TRBV19 and TRBJ1-5; D possibly corresponds to TRBD1 (6 bases). Germline V lookup: CDR1 LNHDA, CDR2 SQIVND (reference sequence). Between the trimmed V and J ends, which lost 5 bases and 7 bases, there was a span of 18 bases. The CDR3 runs to 15 residues. CDR3 DNA sequence: TGTGCCAGTAGTTCCCGGGGGGGGGCGGGACAGCCCCAGCATTTT. It codes for CASSSRGGAGQPQHF.

This clonotype has ten or more counts. The rearrangement links TRBV7-3 to TRBJ2-2; possible D gene TRBD2, 6 bases. CDR1 and CDR2 from the germline V gene are SGHTA and FQGTGA. The CDR3 runs 15 residues. Trimming shortened V by 3 bases and J by 2 bases, and 10 bases separated the two germline ends. DNA of the CDR3: TGTGCCAGCAGCTTGATGGGGACTAACACCGGGGAGCTGTTTTTT. Its translation: CASSLMGTNTGELFF.

This clonotype occurred many times. The rearrangement uses TRBV30 and TRBJ1-1; D is undetermined. V shed 3 bases and J shed 0 bases, with 2 bases lying between them. This CDR3 contains 11 residues. Germline values: CDR1 GTSNPN, CDR2 SVGIG (reference sequence). The CDR3 protein is CAWSLNTEAFF. CDR3 nucleotides: TGTGCCTGGAGCCTGAACACTGAAGCTTTCTTT.

The chain has TRBV6-2 or TRBV6-3 and TRBJ2-7; the match to TRBD2 covers 8 bases. Germline V gene lookup returns CDR1 MNHEY and CDR2 SVGEGT. The CDR3 totals 15 residues. Germline trimming cut 6 bases from V and 0 bases from J; bases unmatched to any gene: 7. The CDR3 nucleotides read TGTGCCAGCAGAGAGCTAGCGGGTAGCTCCTACGAGCAGTACTTC. Translated, it gives CASRELAGSSYEQYF.

This clonotype was counted a single time. Here the CDR3 DNA reads TGTGCCAGCAGTGATAATGTAGTCCGAGGGTTTTTGGAGACCCAGTACTTC. It is translated as CASSDNVVRGFLETQYF. J is TRBJ2-5 and V is TRBV2; TRBD2 might be the D (5 bases). The CDR3 length is 17 residues. Trimming pared 3 bases from V and 5 bases from J, leaving 22 bases between. CDR1 and CDR2 from the germline V gene are SNHLY and FYNNEI.

V gene TRBV2 combines with J gene TRBJ2-1, with a possible D match to TRBD2 (5 bases). Germline V CDR1 and CDR2: SNHLY, FYNNEI. V was pared by 11 bases and J by 3 bases, with 14 bases between. The CDR3 has 13 residues. The CDR3 DNA reads TGTGCCTGCGGTCCTAGCAGCTACAATGAGCAGTTCTTC. Translation gives CACGPSSYNEQFF. Full variable domain (remainder filled in from reference TRBV2 and TRBJ2-1): EPEVTQTPSHQVTQMGQEVILRCVPISNHLYFYWYRQILGQKVEFLVSFYNNEISEKSEIFDDQFSVERPDGSNFTLKIRSTKLEDSAMYFCACGPSSYNEQFFGPGTRLTVL.

This clonotype was counted many times. The chain employs TRBV18 and TRBJ1-1, with D perhaps matching TRBD1 (6 bases). The CDR3 is 14 residues long. Looked up from germline, CDR1 is KGHSH and CDR2 is LQKENI. Trimming stripped 3 bases from V and 5 bases from J, with 13 bases between. The CDR3 reads CASSPGTGRTEAFF. The CDR3, as DNA: TGTGCCAGCTCACCGGGTACAGGGCGGACTGAAGCTTTCTTT. The whole variable domain, filled in from reference TRBV18 and TRBJ1-1, reads NAGVMQNPRHLVRRRGQEARLRCSPMKGHSHVYWYRQLPEEGLKFMVYLQKENIIDESGMPKERFSAEFPKEGPSILRIQQVVRGDSAAYFCASSPGTGRTEAFFGQGTRLTVV.

There are a few counts of this clonotype. The chain is built from TRBV6-5 and TRBJ2-7, with a possible D match to TRBD1 (5 bases). Trimming shortened V by 0 bases and J by 3 bases, and 18 bases separated the two germline ends. Germline CDR1 is MNHEY and CDR2 is SVGAGI. There are 17 residues in the CDR3. CDR3: CASSYSSMQGTRYEQYF. DNA of the CDR3: TGTGCCAGCAGTTACTCGAGTATGCAGGGCACCCGCTACGAGCAGTACTTC.

The sample holds many counts of this clonotype. The chain recombines TRBV5-1 with TRBJ2-1; weak D call: TRBD2 (7 bases). V was clipped by 0 bases and J by 3 bases, with 13 bases between them. Germline V lookup: CDR1 SGHRS, CDR2 YFSETQ. This CDR3 has 16 residues. The CDR3 here is CASSLEGGQDYNEQFF. Here the CDR3 DNA reads TGCGCCAGCAGCTTGGAGGGGGGGCAAGACTACAATGAGCAGTTCTTC.

This clonotype has at least ten counts. This chain joins TRBV27 and TRBJ1-1; perhaps TRBD1 as D (5 bases). The CDR3 length is 13 residues. Germline CDR1 and CDR2: MNHEY and SMNVEV (reference sequence). V lost 7 bases and J 7 bases, leaving 16 bases between the germline ends. CDR3 bases: TGTGCCAGCACCAATTCAGACAGTGGTGAAGCTTTCTTT. Translated, it gives CASTNSDSGEAFF.

This clonotype has ten or more counts. The chain combines TRBV7-3 with TRBJ2-3; D uncertain. The length of the CDR3 is 13 residues. The germline gives CDR1 SGHTA, CDR2 FQGTGA. The ends were cut back, 5 bases at V and 10 bases at J, with 16 bases in the middle. The CDR3 here is CASSRGSGLAQYF. The CDR3 nucleotides read TGTGCCAGCAGCAGAGGATCTGGGTTGGCGCAGTATTTT.

This clonotype was counted ten times or more. The V and J genes are TRBV11-1 and TRBJ2-7; no reliable D call. The CDR3 length is 16 residues. V lost 5 bases and J 1 base, leaving 18 bases between the germline ends. The germline V gene has CDR1 SGHAT and CDR2 FQDESV (reference sequence). This CDR3 reads CASSDLFVAPSYEQYF. In nucleotides, the CDR3 is TGTGCCAGCAGCGACCTGTTCGTGGCTCCTTCCTACGAGCAGTACTTC.

This clonotype was observed at least ten times. The J gene is TRBJ2-1, the V gene TRBV11-2; 10 positions match TRBD2. The CDR3 runs to 14 residues. Germline loops: CDR1 SGHAT, CDR2 FQNNGV. V lost 6 bases and J lost 9; bases outside the gene matches: 8. This CDR3 is CASRAGTSAGEQFF. DNA of the CDR3: TGTGCCAGCAGGGCCGGGACTAGCGCTGGTGAGCAGTTCTTC. Using reference TRBV11-2 and TRBJ2-1 for the parts outside the CDR3, the full variable domain is EAGVAQSPRYKIIEKRQSVAFWCNPISGHATLYWYQQILGQGPKLLIQFQNNGVVDDSQLPKDRFSAERLKGVDSTLKIQPAKLEDSAVYLCASRAGTSAGEQFFGPGTRLTVL.

This clonotype was observed at least ten times. This sequence joins TRBV5-4 and TRBJ2-2; D remains ambiguous. Germline V lookup: CDR1 SGHNT, CDR2 YYREEE (reference sequence). The CDR3 is 13 amino acids. The germline V and J ends were trimmed by 5 bases and 7 bases, with 12 bases remaining between them. DNA for the CDR3: TGTGCCAGCAGGGACGGCTTGGGCGGGGAGCTGTTTTTT. Protein sequence: CASRDGLGGELFF. Drawing the rest from reference TRBV5-4 and TRBJ2-2, the complete variable domain is ETGVTQSPTHLIKTRGQQVTLRCSSQSGHNTVSWYQQALGQGPQFIFQYYREEENGRGNFPPRFSGLQFPNYSSELNVNALELDDSALYLCASRDGLGGELFFGEGSRLTVL.